These 24 T cell receptor beta chains came from one sample sequenced in a study of cytomegalovirus exposure and HLA in healthy donors. Researchers ran the PCR with 60 Vbeta and 13 Jbeta primers. Repertoires were generated with immunoSEQ multiplex PCR, while TCRdb's copy carries only in-frame clones and drops some. The specimen's table records roughly 140,000 clones. Material for sequencing was PBMCs. The source of these receptors is a male donor in good health and CMV-seronegative.

This chain joins TRBV29-1 and TRBJ1-2, with a weak D call TRBD1 (5 bases). V lost 0 bases and J 5 bases, leaving 16 bases between the germline ends. CDR1 is SQVTM and CDR2 is ANQGSEA in the germline V gene. The CDR3 covers 15 residues. In DNA form, the CDR3 reads TGCAGCGTTGAAGATGGGGCTGACTTCGGGTATGGCTACACCTTC. Its protein product is CSVEDGADFGYGYTF.

The genes are TRBV27 and TRBJ1-2; the D is unclear. The CDR3 totals 15 residues. V dropped 6 bases and J dropped 2 bases, with 16 bases sitting between them. CDR1 is MNHEY and CDR2 is SMNVEV in the germline V gene (reference sequence). The CDR3 sequence: CASSLAPGPNYGYTF. CDR3 in DNA: TGTGCCAGCAGCCTGGCCCCGGGTCCGAACTATGGCTACACCTTC.

Comment on this clone: The junction differs from germline at one of its ends, possibly a read error. The chain joins TRBV7-7 to TRBJ1-6; no reliable D call. Germline V gene sequence: CDR1 SSHAT, CDR2 FNYEAQ (reference sequence). This CDR3 contains 14 residues. This chain's CDR3 is CASTRISYNSPLHF. The DNA of the CDR3 is TGTGCTAGCACGCGAATCTCCTATAATTCACCCCTCCACTTT.

The chain combines TRBV5-6 with TRBJ2-1, with D perhaps TRBD1 (6 bases). From germline, CDR1 is SGHDT and CDR2 YYEEEE. CDR3 length equals 16 residues. V lost 4 bases and J lost 3, with 17 bases in between. The CDR3 DNA reads as TGTGCCAGCAGCATGAACCGGGACACCAACTACAATGAGCAGTTCTTC. This translates into CASSMNRDTNYNEQFF.

The chain recombines TRBV7-2 with TRBJ2-5; D perhaps matches TRBD1 (5 bases). The CDR3 is 14 residues long. Trimming stripped 2 bases from V and 2 bases from J, with 9 bases between. Germline V gene data show CDR1 as SGHTA and CDR2 as FQGNSA. In nucleotides, the CDR3 is TGTGCCAGCAGCTTAATGAAGGGGCAAGAGACCCAGTACTTC. Its protein product is CASSLMKGQETQYF.

The J gene is TRBJ1-1, the V gene TRBV6-5; D might be TRBD1 (5 bases). Germline CDR1 and CDR2: MNHEY and SVGAGI. V dropped 6 bases and J dropped 1 base, with 12 bases sitting between them. The CDR3 spans 14 residues. CDR3: CASRTSTGNTEAFF. CDR3 sequence (DNA): TGTGCCAGCAGGACTAGTACAGGGAACACTGAAGCTTTCTTT.

To note about this clone: Sequence at one end of the junction differs from germline and may be a read error. The V and J genes are TRBV6-5 and TRBJ1-3; D possibly corresponds to TRBD1 (5 bases). The CDR3 covers 15 residues. CDR1 MNHEY and CDR2 SVGAGI come from the germline V gene. The CDR3 coding sequence is TGTGCCAGCAGTTACCAGGGTTCGGCTGGAAACACCGTATATTTT. It encodes CASSYQGSAGNTVYF.

The J gene is TRBJ1-2, the V gene TRBV6-6, with 7 bases aligning to TRBD1. Trimming at V came to 5 bases and at J to 6 bases, leaving 3 bases not matched to a gene. Germline CDR1 MNHNY, CDR2 SVGAGI (reference sequence). CDR3 size: 12 residues. CDR3 loop: CASSKGADGYTF. The DNA for the CDR3 is TGTGCCAGCAGTAAGGGGGCAGATGGCTACACCTTC.

The V gene is TRBV5-1, the J gene TRBJ1-1, with D uncertain. Per the germline V gene, CDR1 is SGHRS and CDR2 is YFSETQ. The CDR3 length is 14 residues. The V end was cut by 0 bases, the J end by 1 base, with 7 bases between. The DNA of the CDR3 is TGCGCCAGCAGCTTGGGGGGAGGGAACACTGAAGCTTTCTTT. Protein product: CASSLGGGNTEAFF.

J is TRBJ2-5 and V is TRBV7-2, with 9 nucleotides matching TRBD2. This CDR3 spans 14 amino acids. Per germline, CDR1 SGHTA and CDR2 FQGNSA. Trimming at V came to 6 bases and at J to 1 base, leaving 3 bases not matched to a gene. The CDR3, as DNA: TGTGCCAGCAGGCGGGGGGGGCTCCAAGAGACCCAGTACTTC. Its translation is CASRRGGLQETQYF.

The V and J genes are TRBV30 and TRBJ2-5; weak D call: TRBD2 (5 bases). This CDR3 has 12 residues. Germline-derived CDR1 and CDR2 are GTSNPN and SVGIG (reference sequence). The V and J ends lost 5 bases and 2 bases respectively, with 9 bases between them. The CDR3 sequence is CAWGLSQETQYF. The CDR3 nucleotides read TGTGCCTGGGGACTTTCACAAGAGACCCAGTACTTC.

The CDR3 spells CASNTDRDLDLIAYEQYF. Written as DNA, the CDR3 is TGTGCCAGCAACACTGACCGGGATCTTGACTTAATTGCCTACGAGCAGTACTTC. V usage is TRBV27 and J usage is TRBJ2-7; D may be TRBD2 (5 bases). Trimming took 7 bases from V and 2 from J, leaving 27 bases between them. This CDR3 spans 18 amino acids. Germline V gene sequence: CDR1 MNHEY, CDR2 SMNVEV (reference sequence).

The DNA for the CDR3 is TGTGCCAGCAGCTTATTGGGACAGCTGAACACCGGGGAGCTGTTTTTT. Its protein is CASSLLGQLNTGELFF. The gene calls are TRBV7-2 and TRBJ2-2, with 7 bases lining up with TRBD1. Unmatched junction bases numbered 4, after V lost 2 bases and J lost 1 base. The CDR3 extends over 16 amino acids. The germline CDR1 and CDR2 sequences are SGHTA and FQGNSA. Full variable domain (remainder filled in from reference TRBV7-2 and TRBJ2-2): GAGVSQSPSNKVTEKGKDVELRCDPISGHTALYWYRQSLGQGLEFLIYFQGNSAPDKSGLPSDRFSAERTGGSVSTLTIQRTQQEDSAVYLCASSLLGQLNTGELFFGEGSRLTVL.

The chain joins TRBV29-1 to TRBJ2-7, with a tentative D call TRBD2 (6 bases). The V end lost 8 bases, the J end lost 2 bases, and 13 bases lay between the germline ends. Germline-derived CDR1 and CDR2 are SQVTM and ANQGSEA. This CDR3 region has 12 residues. The CDR3 loop reads CSINGGPYEQYF. The CDR3 nucleotides are TGCAGCATCAACGGGGGTCCCTACGAGCAGTACTTC.

The chain is built from TRBV5-4 and TRBJ2-7; 9 bases line up with TRBD2. V shed 2 bases, J shed 6 bases, and the junction held 9 bases outside the gene matches. In germline, CDR1 is SGHNT, CDR2 YYREEE (reference sequence). This CDR3 spans 15 amino acids. CDR3 amino acids: CASSFELAGSAEQYF. In DNA form, the CDR3 reads TGTGCCAGCAGCTTCGAACTAGCGGGTTCGGCCGAGCAGTACTTC.

The chain links TRBV4-3 to TRBJ1-1; a weak D match, TRBD1 (6 bases). The CDR3 runs 13 residues. CDR1 and CDR2 (germline): LGHNA, YSLEER. V shed 5 bases and J shed 5 bases, with 12 bases lying between them. CDR3 region: CASSTGTTTEAFF. The CDR3 bases are TGCGCCAGCAGCACCGGGACAACAACTGAAGCTTTCTTT.

This chain connects TRBV4-2 to TRBJ1-5; 9 bases align to TRBD1. With V trimmed by 2 bases and J by 7 bases, 9 bases remained unmatched. The CDR3 spans 16 residues. CDR1 and CDR2 from the germline V gene are LGHNA and YNFKEQ. The CDR3 nucleotides read TGTGCCAGCAGCCAATCGGGACAGGGACGGGGCCAGCCCCAGCATTTT. Encoded protein: CASSQSGQGRGQPQHF.

The genes are TRBV25-1 and TRBJ2-5; D remains unclear. The V end was cut by 0 bases, the J end by 8 bases, with 13 bases between. The CDR3 has 14 residues. The V gene's germline CDR1 is MGHDK and CDR2 SYGVNS. CDR3 amino acids: CASSEYPLRKTQYF. The CDR3 region has the DNA TGTGCCAGCAGTGAATATCCCCTTAGAAAAACCCAGTACTTC.

The V and J genes are TRBV2 and TRBJ1-1; no clear D. Trimming left V 8 bases short and J 5 bases short, with 21 bases between. The length of the CDR3 is 15 residues. Germline V CDR1 and CDR2: SNHLY, FYNNEI. The CDR3 region is CASGETGNGWTEAFF. The CDR3 DNA is TGTGCCAGCGGAGAGACGGGGAATGGATGGACTGAAGCTTTCTTT.

The V call is TRBV7-9, the J call TRBJ2-1, with D perhaps TRBD2 (5 bases). The germline gives CDR1 SEHNR, CDR2 FQNEAQ (reference sequence). The CDR3 sequence is 15 residues long. Trimming removed 7 bases from V and 2 bases from J, with 15 bases in between. The CDR3: CASIARGSTYNEQFF. The CDR3 region has the DNA TGTGCCAGCATAGCTAGAGGGTCAACCTACAATGAGCAGTTCTTC.

This chain links TRBV5-1 with TRBJ1-2, with TRBD1 as a possible D gene (6 bases). The V gene's germline CDR1 is SGHRS and CDR2 YFSETQ. The CDR3 extends over 18 amino acids. Trimming removed 4 bases from V and 0 bases from J, with 22 bases in between. CDR3 sequence reads: CASSLALQGYTTNYGYTF. The CDR3 DNA reads as TGCGCCAGCAGCCTGGCCCTACAGGGATACACTACTAACTATGGCTACACCTTC.

J is TRBJ2-2 and V is TRBV7-9, with D possibly being TRBD1 (5 bases). V lost 4 bases to trimming and J lost 2 bases, with 8 bases between them. The germline V gene has CDR1 SEHNR and CDR2 FQNEAQ (reference sequence). The CDR3 length is 14 residues. CDR3 in DNA: TGTGCCAGCAGCTCGGACATTAACACCGGGGAGCTGTTTTTT. Encoded protein: CASSSDINTGELFF. The variable domain in full, with the rest retrieved from reference TRBV7-9 and TRBJ2-2, is DTGVSQNPRHKITKRGQNVTFRCDPISEHNRLYWYRQTLGQGPEFLTYFQNEAQLEKSRLLSDRFSAERPKGSFSTLEIQRTEQGDSAMYLCASSSDINTGELFFGEGSRLTVL.

The V call is TRBV29-1, the J call TRBJ1-3; D ambiguous. CDR3 length: 15 residues. V lost 0 bases to trimming and J lost 0 bases, with 9 bases between them. Germline loops: CDR1 SQVTM, CDR2 ANQGSEA. The CDR3 sequence: CSVEDPGISGNTIYF. CDR3 sequence (DNA): TGCAGCGTTGAAGATCCGGGGATCTCTGGAAACACCATATATTTT.

The chain has TRBV28 and TRBJ2-7; 7 positions match TRBD1. Germline CDR1 is MDHEN and CDR2 is SYDVKM. With 8 bases clipped from V and 3 bases from J, the junction kept 7 bases outside the gene matches. The length of the CDR3 is 13 residues. CDR3 in amino acids: CASWDSKIYEQYF. The CDR3 nucleotides read TGTGCCAGCTGGGACAGTAAGATCTACGAGCAGTACTTC.